The next 31 T cell receptor beta chains were all read from a single sample in a study of T cells in Graves' hyperthyroidism and ophthalmopathy. TCR beta CDR3 regions were amplified from RNA. HTBI primers were the set used in a first-round RT-PCR of the TCR CDR3. TCRdb re-analysed the multiplex PCR reads in MiXCR, keeping a single row per CDR3 protein. The sample comprises roughly 630,000 distinct CDR3 sequences, approximately 15% of which are singletons, and under 8% rests with the top ten. The material sequenced was blood. These receptor sequences come from a woman between 25 and 40 years old with Graves' hyperthyroidism.

The J gene is TRBJ1-2, the V gene TRBV5-5; 9 bases align to TRBD1. Trimming took 5 bases from V and 11 from J; bases not matched to a gene: 13. Germline values: CDR1 SGHKS, CDR2 YYEKEE (reference sequence). This CDR3 has 14 amino acids. The CDR3 nucleotides read TGTGCCAGCAGGGATGGACAGGGGAGTTTAGGTTACACCTTC. It specifies CASRDGQGSLGYTF.

This clonotype has ten or more counts. The gene calls are TRBV20-1 and TRBJ2-1; D is unresolved. V dropped 0 bases and J dropped 4 bases, with 10 bases sitting between them. The length of the CDR3 is 14 residues. The germline V gene has CDR1 DFQATT and CDR2 SNEGSKA (reference sequence). The CDR3 spells CSARDTTEYNEQFF. DNA for the CDR3: TGCAGTGCTAGAGACACCACAGAATACAATGAGCAGTTCTTC.

This clonotype has only a few counts. This rearrangement joins TRBV28 to TRBJ2-1; TRBD2 is a possible D gene (5 bases). The CDR3 sequence is 15 residues long. Trimming left V 5 bases short and J 4 bases short, with 15 bases between. Germline CDR1 MDHEN, CDR2 SYDVKM. The CDR3 sequence: CASSPPGRAYNEQFF. CDR3 in DNA: TGTGCCAGCAGTCCCCCCGGGCGGGCTTACAATGAGCAGTTCTTC. The full variable domain, rest sourced from reference TRBV28 and TRBJ2-1, is DVKVTQSSRYLVKRTGEKVFLECVQDMDHENMFWYRQDPGLGLRLIYFSYDVKMKEKGDIPEGYSVSREKKERFSLILESASTNQTSMYLCASSPPGRAYNEQFFGPGTRLTVL.

This clonotype occurred many times. The chain combines TRBV7-3 with TRBJ2-7; a possible D gene is TRBD2 (6 bases). Deletions cut 1 base from V and 2 bases from J, with 15 bases between. The CDR3 totals 16 residues. Germline-derived CDR1 and CDR2 are SGHTA and FQGTGA. CDR3 bases: TGTGCCAGCAGCTTAAACGCGGGACCCACCCCCTACGAGCAGTACTTC. Protein sequence: CASSLNAGPTPYEQYF.

V usage is TRBV5-1 and J usage is TRBJ2-3, with 10 nucleotides matching TRBD2. With 0 bases clipped from V and 2 bases from J, the junction kept 3 bases outside the gene matches. The germline V gene encodes CDR1 SGHRS and CDR2 YFSETQ. CDR3 length equals 16 residues. The CDR3 DNA is TGCGCCAGCAGCTTGGCCGGACTAGCGGTCACAGATACGCAGTATTTT. Encoded protein: CASSLAGLAVTDTQYF. Full variable domain (remainder filled in from reference TRBV5-1 and TRBJ2-3): KAGVTQTPRYLIKTRGQQVTLSCSPISGHRSVSWYQQTPGQGLQFLFEYFSETQRNKGNFPGRFSGRQFSNSRSEMNVSTLELGDSALYLCASSLAGLAVTDTQYFGPGTRLTVL.

The chain uses TRBV6-2 or TRBV6-3 and TRBJ2-7; no clear D gene. Trimming removed 6 bases from V and 7 bases from J, with 19 bases in between. Germline values: CDR1 MNHEY, CDR2 SVGEGT. The CDR3 covers 14 residues. The CDR3 loop reads CASSPLGLRKEQYF. The DNA of the CDR3 is TGTGCCAGCAGCCCCCTCGGCCTACGTAAGGAGCAGTACTTC.

This clonotype was seen repeatedly, ten times or more. This rearrangement joins TRBV12-3 or TRBV12-4 to TRBJ2-7; 8 bases fit TRBD1. CDR3 length: 15 residues. With 8 bases clipped from V and 3 bases from J, the junction kept 12 bases outside the gene matches. The CDR3 DNA reads TGTGCCAGCTCTTTAGGAATCACAGGGGGCTACGAGCAGTACTTC. It is translated as CASSLGITGGYEQYF.

This clonotype was found many times. The V gene is TRBV28, the J gene TRBJ2-5; 9 bases are a match to TRBD1. CDR1 and CDR2 (germline): MDHEN, SYDVKM. Trimming at V came to 5 bases and at J to 2 bases, leaving 6 bases not matched to a gene. There are 15 residues in the CDR3. In DNA form, the CDR3 reads TGTGCCAGCAGTCGCCGGGACAGGGAACAAGAGACCCAGTACTTC. It translates to CASSRRDREQETQYF.

The chain has TRBV5-1 and TRBJ1-6; no firm D call. Germline lookup yields CDR1 SGHRS and CDR2 YFSETQ. Trimming removed 3 bases at V and 3 bases at J, with 7 bases between. The CDR3 extends over 14 amino acids. This chain's CDR3 is CASSSAVYNSPLHF. For the CDR3, the DNA is TGCGCCAGCAGCTCAGCTGTCTATAATTCACCCCTCCACTTT.

In the case of this clonotype: A read error is possible here, since a much larger clone lies one base away. The chain employs TRBV28 and TRBJ2-7; 12 bases are a match to TRBD2. Germline CDR1 and CDR2: MDHEN and SYDVKM. V lost 9 bases to trimming and J lost 3 bases; unmatched junction nucleotides: 18. CDR3 size: 18 residues. CDR3 sequence: CASYPDVGLAGGSYEQYF. The DNA for the CDR3 is TGTGCCAGTTACCCAGACGTTGGGCTAGCGGGAGGGAGCTACGAGCAGTACTTC.

This clonotype was found once. This clone may be a read error of a much larger clone one base away. The V and J genes are TRBV2 and TRBJ2-4, with 8 positions matching TRBD1. Judging by the DNA end, TRBJ2-1 fits better; the J call may be wrong. Germline V gene data show CDR1 as SNHLY and CDR2 as FYNNEI. The CDR3 loop spans 14 amino acids. This chain's CDR3 is CASSARDRINIQFF. The CDR3, as DNA: TGTGCCAGCAGTGCCAGGGACAGGATAAACATTCAGTTCTTC.

The gene calls are TRBV20-1 and TRBJ2-3, with 7 bases identical to TRBD1. This CDR3 region has 12 residues. Germline lookup yields CDR1 DFQATT and CDR2 SNEGSKA (reference sequence). Germline trimming cut 5 bases from V and 5 bases from J; bases unmatched to any gene: 4. This CDR3 reads CSAQTGVDTQYF. CDR3 nucleotide sequence: TGCAGTGCTCAAACAGGGGTAGATACGCAGTATTTT.

The V call is TRBV6-1, the J call TRBJ1-6, with D tentatively TRBD1 (5 bases). Germline V gene data show CDR1 as MNHNS and CDR2 as SASEGT. The CDR3 is 17 residues long. Trimming took off 7 bases at V and 5 bases at J, with 21 bases between the two ends. Here the CDR3 reads CASKRTSVGLNNSPLHF. The CDR3, as DNA: TGTGCCAGCAAGCGGACATCGGTCGGCCTAAATAATTCACCCCTCCACTTT.

This clonotype was recorded at least ten times. The chain links TRBV7-8 to TRBJ1-4, with unresolved D. The CDR3 sequence is 17 residues long. Germline V gives CDR1 SGHVS, CDR2 FQNEAQ. V dropped 0 bases and J dropped 3 bases, with 14 bases sitting between them. CDR3 bases: TGTGCCAGCAGCTTAGCGTCTTTGGTAACAGCTAATGAAAAACTGTTTTTT. Translated, it gives CASSLASLVTANEKLFF.

This clonotype has at least ten counts. The rearrangement joins TRBV7-2 to TRBJ2-7, with TRBD2 identical over 15 bases. The V gene's germline CDR1 is SGHTA and CDR2 FQGNSA. The V segment lost 3 bases and the J segment 2 bases; nucleotides outside the gene matches: 5. CDR3 length equals 17 residues. In DNA form, the CDR3 reads TGTGCCAGCAGCTTTAGGACTAGCGGGGGGGGAGCCTACGAGCAGTACTTC. Residues: CASSFRTSGGGAYEQYF.

As for this clonotype: Just one base apart from a much larger clone, this may be a read error. This chain joins TRBV20-1 and TRBJ2-5; no clear D gene. V was clipped by 4 bases and J by 4 bases, with 22 bases between them. The germline CDR1 and CDR2 sequences are DFQATT and SNEGSKA (reference sequence). The CDR3 extends over 16 amino acids. Written as DNA, the CDR3 is TGCAGTGCTACTACGGTAGGGTGCTTTTTCCCAGAGACCCAGTACTTC. Protein sequence: CSATTVGCFFPETQYF.

This chain connects TRBV20-1 to TRBJ2-3, with 9 bases matching TRBD2. V was clipped by 3 bases and J by 0 bases; unmatched bases: 7. The CDR3 contains 16 residues. Germline assignment: CDR1 DFQATT and CDR2 SNEGSKA (reference sequence). CDR3 sequence: CSARDAGGPSTDTQYF. The CDR3 DNA sequence: TGCAGTGCTAGGGATGCGGGAGGGCCTAGCACAGATACGCAGTATTTT.

In this sample, this clonotype turned up a few times. The chain links TRBV29-1 to TRBJ2-1; D may be TRBD1 or TRBD2 (6 bases each). The CDR3 is 13 residues long. V lost 3 bases and J 9 bases, leaving 15 bases between the germline ends. Germline assignment: CDR1 SQVTM and CDR2 ANQGSEA. CDR3 sequence (DNA): TGCAGCGTTGACTCCCTCGGGGGCGGTGAGCAGTTCTTC. Translating gives CSVDSLGGGEQFF.

The rearrangement joins TRBV6-2 or TRBV6-3 to TRBJ2-5, with D hard to call. The germline V gene encodes CDR1 MNHEY and CDR2 SVGEGT. CDR3 length: 15 residues. Trimming took off 0 bases at V and 5 bases at J, with 13 bases between the two ends. CDR3 coding DNA: TGTGCCAGCAGTTACTCGCGGCTCTCCGGCGAGACCCAGTACTTC. Translating it yields CASSYSRLSGETQYF.

This clonotype was counted many times. This chain connects TRBV12-3 or TRBV12-4 to TRBJ2-1; no clear D gene. Trimming left V 3 bases short and J 2 bases short, with 8 bases between. The length of the CDR3 is 14 residues. CDR3 residues: CASSFEQPYNEQFF. The CDR3 DNA sequence: TGTGCCAGCAGTTTCGAACAGCCCTACAATGAGCAGTTCTTC.

This clonotype was counted at least ten times. The V call is TRBV11-2, the J call TRBJ2-1, with TRBD2 matching 8 bases. The V gene's germline CDR1 is SGHAT and CDR2 FQNNGV. The CDR3 sequence is 11 residues long. V was pared by 2 bases and J by 15 bases, with 3 bases of the junction left unmatched. In DNA form, the CDR3 reads TGTGCCAGCAGCTTAAGCGGGAGATTGTTCTTC. Its protein product is CASSLSGRLFF. The variable domain in full, with the rest retrieved from reference TRBV11-2 and TRBJ2-1, is EAGVAQSPRYKIIEKRQSVAFWCNPISGHATLYWYQQILGQGPKLLIQFQNNGVVDDSQLPKDRFSAERLKGVDSTLKIQPAKLEDSAVYLCASSLSGRLFFGPGTRLTVL.

This clonotype has a count of ten or more. V and J are TRBV27 and TRBJ2-7, with 9 bases lining up with TRBD1. Per the germline V gene, CDR1 is MNHEY and CDR2 is SMNVEV (reference sequence). The CDR3 has 15 residues. Trimming took 5 bases from V and 2 from J; bases not matched to a gene: 7. The CDR3 region is CASSLQGQGAYEQYF. The DNA of the CDR3 is TGTGCCAGCAGTCTCCAGGGACAGGGAGCCTACGAGCAGTACTTC.

This clonotype was counted only a few times. V and J are TRBV5-1 and TRBJ1-1, with a tentative D call TRBD1 (5 bases). Germline-derived CDR1 and CDR2 are SGHRS and YFSETQ. The CDR3 has 11 residues. The V end lost 6 bases, the J end lost 6 bases, and 9 bases lay between the germline ends. CDR3 sequence: CASTGGAEAFF. For the CDR3, the DNA is TGCGCCAGCACGGGGGGAGCTGAAGCTTTCTTT.

This clonotype was counted many times. CDR3 region: CASSLGWGPRVGNTEAFF. DNA for the CDR3: TGTGCCAGCAGCTTAGGGTGGGGGCCTAGGGTCGGAAACACTGAAGCTTTCTTT. J is TRBJ1-1 and V is TRBV7-8; possible D gene TRBD1, 6 bases. Deletions cut 1 base from V and 2 bases from J, with 20 bases between. CDR1 and CDR2 from the germline V gene are SGHVS and FQNEAQ. CDR3 length: 18 residues.

This rearrangement joins TRBV15 to TRBJ2-1; TRBD2 matches at 9 bases. Germline trimming cut 3 bases from V and 7 bases from J; bases unmatched to any gene: 7. The CDR3 spans 15 residues. Germline lookup yields CDR1 LNHNV and CDR2 YYDKDF (reference sequence). CDR3 bases: TGTGCCACCAGCAGGCCGGGACTAGCAAGGAATGAGCAGTTCTTC. This gives the protein CATSRPGLARNEQFF.

This clonotype was seen repeatedly, ten times or more. The chain is built from TRBV2 and TRBJ2-5; possible D gene TRBD2, 5 bases. CDR1 SNHLY and CDR2 FYNNEI come from the germline V gene. This CDR3 comprises 15 residues. V dropped 3 bases and J dropped 4 bases, with 15 bases sitting between them. The CDR3: CASSDFSGLGETQYF. CDR3 nucleotide sequence: TGTGCCAGCAGTGATTTTTCGGGGTTGGGAGAGACCCAGTACTTC.

This clonotype has at least ten counts. The chain links TRBV5-1 to TRBJ2-7; no clear D gene. Germline-derived CDR1 and CDR2 are SGHRS and YFSETQ. The CDR3 spans 12 residues. Trimming left V 4 bases short and J 6 bases short, with 11 bases between. CDR3 sequence: CASSLVPLEQYF. DNA of the CDR3: TGCGCCAGCAGCCTGGTCCCCCTCGAGCAGTACTTC.

The chain has TRBV7-9 and TRBJ2-7; D is perhaps TRBD2 (6 bases). The V gene's germline CDR1 is SEHNR and CDR2 FQNEAQ (reference sequence). The CDR3 consists of 14 residues. Trimming took off 5 bases at V and 3 bases at J, with 14 bases between the two ends. This CDR3 is CASSHPGLIYEQYF. DNA for the CDR3: TGTGCCAGCAGCCATCCGGGACTGATCTACGAGCAGTACTTC. Looking up the rest from reference TRBV7-9 and TRBJ2-7 gives the full variable domain: DTGVSQNPRHKITKRGQNVTFRCDPISEHNRLYWYRQTLGQGPEFLTYFQNEAQLEKSRLLSDRFSAERPKGSFSTLEIQRTEQGDSAMYLCASSHPGLIYEQYFGPGTRLTVT.

This clonotype has only a few counts. V is TRBV7-3 and J is TRBJ2-1; TRBD1 might be the D (7 bases). Germline assignment: CDR1 SGHTA and CDR2 FQGTGA. The CDR3 is made up of 15 amino acids. Trimming left V 2 bases short and J 2 bases short, with 10 bases between. CDR3 coding DNA: TGTGCCAGCAGCTTATCCAGGGGGGCCTACAATGAGCAGTTCTTC. It codes for CASSLSRGAYNEQFF.

J is TRBJ1-5 and V is TRBV9; D uncertain. The CDR3 has 13 amino acids. V dropped 4 bases and J dropped 3 bases, with 8 bases sitting between them. Looked up from germline, CDR1 is SGDLS and CDR2 is YYNGEE. In DNA form, the CDR3 reads TGTGCCAGCAGCTACCGGGCCAATCAGCCCCAGCATTTT. This encodes CASSYRANQPQHF.

This chain uses TRBV6-1 with TRBJ2-1, with TRBD2 matching over 8 bases. The CDR3 is 16 amino acids. CDR1 and CDR2 from the germline V gene are MNHNS and SASEGT. V gave up 2 bases and J gave up 3 bases; unmatched junction bases: 6. CDR3 DNA sequence: TGTGCCAGCAGTGAAATGGTAGCGGGAAGCTACAATGAGCAGTTCTTC. Translated: CASSEMVAGSYNEQFF.